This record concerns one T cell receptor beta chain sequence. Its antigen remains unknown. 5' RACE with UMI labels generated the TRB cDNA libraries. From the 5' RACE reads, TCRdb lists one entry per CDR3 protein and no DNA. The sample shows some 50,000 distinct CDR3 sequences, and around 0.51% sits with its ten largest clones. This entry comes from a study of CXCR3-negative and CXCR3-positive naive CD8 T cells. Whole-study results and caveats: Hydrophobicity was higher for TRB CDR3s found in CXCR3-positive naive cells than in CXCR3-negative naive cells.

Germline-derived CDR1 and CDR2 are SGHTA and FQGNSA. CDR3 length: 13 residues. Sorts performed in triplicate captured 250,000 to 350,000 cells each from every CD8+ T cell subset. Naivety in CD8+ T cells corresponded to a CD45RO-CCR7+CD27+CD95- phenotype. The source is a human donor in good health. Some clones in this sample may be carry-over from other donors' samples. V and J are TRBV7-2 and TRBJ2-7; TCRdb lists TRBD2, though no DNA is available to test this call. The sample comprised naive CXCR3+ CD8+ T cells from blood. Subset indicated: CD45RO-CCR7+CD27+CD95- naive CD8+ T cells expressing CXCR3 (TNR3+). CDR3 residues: CASRLVDFYEQYF.